This T cell receptor beta chain is from a study of identical twins. The V gene end was trimmed by 2 bases and the J gene end by 7 bases; junction bases not matched to a gene: 4. The germline gives CDR1 DFQATT, CDR2 SNEGSKA (reference sequence). This CDR3 has 14 amino acids. General observations from the study: Conclusions leaned on cross-sectional statistical analysis and did not track the same donors over time. Within cord blood, abundant beta clonotypes carried fewer insertions, but memory repertoires showed no such trend. Potential partial confounding of zero-insertion analyses by invariant MAIT and iNKT cells was noted.

As concerns this clonotype: Its cognate antigen is unknown.

TCRdb re-called the 5' RACE reads through MiXCR, storing one row per CDR3 protein. The sample records around 370,000 distinct CDR3 sequences, roughly 9% being singletons. The chain combines TRBV20-1 with TRBJ2-1, with 11 bases that match TRBD2. Sequenced: naive T cells sorted from blood. This TCR came from a woman aged 50 to 65 in good health. The CDR3 region is CSARLAGGPNEQFF. The CDR3 DNA reads as TGCAGTGCTAGATTAGCGGGAGGGCCTAATGAGCAGTTCTTC.